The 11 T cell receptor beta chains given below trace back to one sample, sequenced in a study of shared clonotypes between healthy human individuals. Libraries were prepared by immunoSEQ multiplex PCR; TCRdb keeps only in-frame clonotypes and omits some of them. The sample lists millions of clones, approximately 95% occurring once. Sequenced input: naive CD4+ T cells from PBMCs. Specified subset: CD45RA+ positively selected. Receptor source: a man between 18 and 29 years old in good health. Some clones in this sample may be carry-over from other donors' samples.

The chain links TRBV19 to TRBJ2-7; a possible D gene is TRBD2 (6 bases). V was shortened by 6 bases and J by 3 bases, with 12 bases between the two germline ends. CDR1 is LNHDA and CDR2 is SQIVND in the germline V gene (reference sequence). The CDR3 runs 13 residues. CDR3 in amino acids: CASSLMGGYEQYF. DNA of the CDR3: TGTGCCAGTAGCTTGATGGGGGGCTACGAGCAGTACTTC.

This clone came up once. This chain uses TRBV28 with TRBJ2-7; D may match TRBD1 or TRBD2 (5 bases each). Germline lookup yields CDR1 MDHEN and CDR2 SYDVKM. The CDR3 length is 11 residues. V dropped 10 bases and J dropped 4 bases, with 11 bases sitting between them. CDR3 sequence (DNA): TGTGCCACCCCCGGGACGTACGAGCAGTACTTC. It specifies CATPGTYEQYF.

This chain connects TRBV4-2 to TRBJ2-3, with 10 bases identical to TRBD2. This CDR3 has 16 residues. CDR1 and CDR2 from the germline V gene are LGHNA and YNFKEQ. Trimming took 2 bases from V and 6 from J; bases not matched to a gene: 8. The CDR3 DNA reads TGTGCCAGCAGCCAATCCACTAGCGGGGTACGGGATACGCAGTATTTT. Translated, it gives CASSQSTSGVRDTQYF.

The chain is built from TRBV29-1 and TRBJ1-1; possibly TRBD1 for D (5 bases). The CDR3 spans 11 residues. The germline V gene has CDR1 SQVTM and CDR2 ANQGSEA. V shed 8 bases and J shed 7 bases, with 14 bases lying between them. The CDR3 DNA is TGCAGCACCAGGGACGGAGATGAAGCTTTCTTT. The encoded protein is CSTRDGDEAFF.

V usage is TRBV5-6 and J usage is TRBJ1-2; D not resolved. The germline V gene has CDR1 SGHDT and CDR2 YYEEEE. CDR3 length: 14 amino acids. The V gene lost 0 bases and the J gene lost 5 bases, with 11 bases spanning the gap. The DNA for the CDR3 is TGTGCCAGCAGCTTGGCGAACCAGGCGTATGGCTACACCTTC. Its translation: CASSLANQAYGYTF.

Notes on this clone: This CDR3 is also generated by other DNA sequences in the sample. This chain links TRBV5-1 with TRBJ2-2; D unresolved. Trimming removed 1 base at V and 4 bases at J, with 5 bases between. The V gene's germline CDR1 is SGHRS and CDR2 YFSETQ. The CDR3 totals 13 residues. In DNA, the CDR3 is TGCGCCAGCAGCTTGTCAGGCACCGGGGAGCTGTTTTTT. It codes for CASSLSGTGELFF.

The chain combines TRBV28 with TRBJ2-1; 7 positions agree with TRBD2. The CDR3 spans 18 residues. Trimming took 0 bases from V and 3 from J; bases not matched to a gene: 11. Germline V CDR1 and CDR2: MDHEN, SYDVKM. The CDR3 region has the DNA TGTGCCAGCAGTTTATGGCGGGAGTTAGGAATCCGCTACAATGAGCAGTTCTTC. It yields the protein CASSLWRELGIRYNEQFF.

The CDR3 region has the DNA TGTGCCAGCAGCAACCACAGGGGGATTAATTCACCCCTCCACTTT. Protein sequence: CASSNHRGINSPLHF. This chain connects TRBV25-1 to TRBJ1-6; TRBD1 matches at 8 bases. This CDR3 comprises 15 residues. V was pared by 6 bases and J by 6 bases, with 7 bases of the junction left unmatched. Germline-derived CDR1 and CDR2 are MGHDK and SYGVNS.

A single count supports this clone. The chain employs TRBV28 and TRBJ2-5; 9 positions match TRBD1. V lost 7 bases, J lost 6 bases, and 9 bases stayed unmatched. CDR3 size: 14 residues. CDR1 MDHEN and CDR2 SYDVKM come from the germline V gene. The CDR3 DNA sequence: TGTGCCAGCACCGCGACAGGGGGGAGAAAGACCCAGTACTTC. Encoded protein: CASTATGGRKTQYF.

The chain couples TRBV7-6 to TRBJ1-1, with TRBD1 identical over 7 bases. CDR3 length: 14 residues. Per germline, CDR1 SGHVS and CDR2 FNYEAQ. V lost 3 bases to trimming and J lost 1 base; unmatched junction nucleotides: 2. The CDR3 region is CASSFRTGNTEAFF. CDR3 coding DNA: TGTGCCAGCAGCTTTCGGACAGGGAACACTGAAGCTTTCTTT.

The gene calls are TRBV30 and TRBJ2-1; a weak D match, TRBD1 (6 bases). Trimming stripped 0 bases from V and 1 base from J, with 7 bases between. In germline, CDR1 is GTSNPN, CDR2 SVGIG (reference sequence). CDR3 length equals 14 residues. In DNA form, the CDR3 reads TGTGCCTGGAGTGTAGGACAGTCCTACAATGAGCAGTTCTTC. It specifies CAWSVGQSYNEQFF.